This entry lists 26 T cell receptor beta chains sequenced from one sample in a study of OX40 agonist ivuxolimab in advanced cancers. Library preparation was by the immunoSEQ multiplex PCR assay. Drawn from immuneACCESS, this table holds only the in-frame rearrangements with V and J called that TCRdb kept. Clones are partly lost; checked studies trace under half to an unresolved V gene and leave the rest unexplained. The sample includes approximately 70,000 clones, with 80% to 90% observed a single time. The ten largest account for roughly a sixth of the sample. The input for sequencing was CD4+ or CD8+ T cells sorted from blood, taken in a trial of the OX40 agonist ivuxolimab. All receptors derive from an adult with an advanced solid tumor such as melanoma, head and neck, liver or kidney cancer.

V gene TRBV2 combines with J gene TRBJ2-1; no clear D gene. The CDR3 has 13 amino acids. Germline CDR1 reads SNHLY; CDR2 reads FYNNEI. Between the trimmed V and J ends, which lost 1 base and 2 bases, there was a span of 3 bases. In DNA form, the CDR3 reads TGTGCCAGCAGTGAAGAGGCCTACAATGAGCAGTTCTTC. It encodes CASSEEAYNEQFF.

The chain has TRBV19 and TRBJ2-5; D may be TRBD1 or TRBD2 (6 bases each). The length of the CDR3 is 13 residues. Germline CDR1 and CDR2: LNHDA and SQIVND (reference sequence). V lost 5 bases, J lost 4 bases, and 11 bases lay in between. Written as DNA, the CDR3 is TGTGCCAGTAGTCCCAGGGGAGGAGAGACCCAGTACTTC. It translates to CASSPRGGETQYF.

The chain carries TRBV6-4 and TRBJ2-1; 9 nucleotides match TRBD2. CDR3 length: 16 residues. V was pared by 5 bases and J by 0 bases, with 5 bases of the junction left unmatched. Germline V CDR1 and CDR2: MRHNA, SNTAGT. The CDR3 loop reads CASSRYSGSSYNEQFF. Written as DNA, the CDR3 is TGTGCCAGCAGTAGATATAGCGGGAGCTCCTACAATGAGCAGTTCTTC.

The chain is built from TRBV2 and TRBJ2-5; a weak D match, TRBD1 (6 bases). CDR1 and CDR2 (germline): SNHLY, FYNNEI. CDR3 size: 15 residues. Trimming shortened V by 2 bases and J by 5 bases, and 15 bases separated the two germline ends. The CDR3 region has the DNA TGTGCCAGCAGTGAAAAGACAGGACATCGGGAGACCCAGTACTTC. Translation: CASSEKTGHRETQYF.

The CDR3 DNA sequence: TGCGCCAGCAGAATGACTAGCGGAACCGGGGAGCTGTTTTTT. This translates into CASRMTSGTGELFF. This chain links TRBV10-1 with TRBJ2-2, with 9 bases that match TRBD2. The CDR3 runs to 14 residues. Germline CDR1 and CDR2: WNHNN and SYGVQD (reference sequence). The V segment lost 6 bases and the J segment 5 bases; nucleotides outside the gene matches: 4.

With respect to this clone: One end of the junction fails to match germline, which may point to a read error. The CDR3 protein is CASSQTREGPPYFF. In DNA, the CDR3 is TGTGCTAGCAGCCAAACGCGGGAGGGCCCCCCCTACTTCTTC. This chain connects TRBV7-7 to TRBJ2-1; 9 bases align to TRBD2. Looked up from germline, CDR1 is SSHAT and CDR2 is FNYEAQ (reference sequence). This CDR3 region has 14 residues. The full variable domain, in which reference TRBV7-7 and TRBJ2-1 provide the parts outside the CDR3, is GAGVSQSPRYKVTKRGQDVTLRCDPISSHATLYWYQQALGQGPEFLTYFNYEAQPDKSGLPSDRFSAERPEGSISTLTIQRTEQRDSAMYRCASSQTREGPPYFFGPGTRLTVL.

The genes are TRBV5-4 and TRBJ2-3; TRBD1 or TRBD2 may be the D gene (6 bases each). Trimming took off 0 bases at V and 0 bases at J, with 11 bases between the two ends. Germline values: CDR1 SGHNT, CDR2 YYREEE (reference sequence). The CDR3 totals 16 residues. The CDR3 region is CASSLEGGPSTDTQYF. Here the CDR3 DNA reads TGTGCCAGCAGCTTGGAGGGGGGCCCTAGCACAGATACGCAGTATTTT.

The CDR3 nucleotides are TGTGCCAGCAGCTTAGATGGCTCTACGGCAGAGACCCAGTACTTC. Encoded protein: CASSLDGSTAETQYF. This chain uses TRBV7-6 with TRBJ2-5, with no clear D. CDR3 length: 15 residues. Trimming cost V 1 base and J 4 bases, with 13 bases left between them. CDR1 and CDR2 (germline): SGHVS, FNYEAQ.

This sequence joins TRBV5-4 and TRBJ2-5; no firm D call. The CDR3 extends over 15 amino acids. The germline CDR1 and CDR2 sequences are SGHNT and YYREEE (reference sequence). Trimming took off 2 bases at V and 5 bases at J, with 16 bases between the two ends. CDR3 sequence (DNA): TGTGCCAGCAGCTTCCCTGGGTTCGGTTCGGAGACCCAGTACTTC. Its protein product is CASSFPGFGSETQYF.

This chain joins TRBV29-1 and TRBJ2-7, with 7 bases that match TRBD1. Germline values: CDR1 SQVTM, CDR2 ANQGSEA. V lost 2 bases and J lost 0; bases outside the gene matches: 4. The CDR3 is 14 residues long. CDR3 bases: TGCAGCGTTGAAACAGGGGCCGGCTCCTACGAGCAGTACTTC. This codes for CSVETGAGSYEQYF.

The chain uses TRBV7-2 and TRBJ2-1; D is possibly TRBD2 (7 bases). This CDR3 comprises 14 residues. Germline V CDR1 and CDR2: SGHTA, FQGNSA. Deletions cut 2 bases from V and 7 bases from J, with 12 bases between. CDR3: CASSLRAGANEQFF. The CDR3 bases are TGTGCCAGCAGCTTAAGGGCGGGGGCTAATGAGCAGTTCTTC.

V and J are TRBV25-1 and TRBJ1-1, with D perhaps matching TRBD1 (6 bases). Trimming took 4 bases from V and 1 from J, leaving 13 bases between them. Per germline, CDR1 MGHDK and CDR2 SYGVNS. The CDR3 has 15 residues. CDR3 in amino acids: CASSAPGQGNTEAFF. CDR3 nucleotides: TGTGCCAGCAGTGCCCCGGGACAAGGGAACACTGAAGCTTTCTTT.

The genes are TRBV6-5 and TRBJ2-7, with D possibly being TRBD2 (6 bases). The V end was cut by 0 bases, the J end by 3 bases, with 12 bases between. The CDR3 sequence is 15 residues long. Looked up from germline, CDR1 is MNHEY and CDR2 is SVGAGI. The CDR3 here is CASSYSSGGIYEQYF. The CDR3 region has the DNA TGTGCCAGCAGTTACTCTAGCGGAGGGATCTACGAGCAGTACTTC.

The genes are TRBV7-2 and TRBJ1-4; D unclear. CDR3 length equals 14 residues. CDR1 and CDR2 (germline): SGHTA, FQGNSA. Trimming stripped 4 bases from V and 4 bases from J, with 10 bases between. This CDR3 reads CASSSPLGNEKLFF. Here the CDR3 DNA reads TGTGCCAGCAGCTCCCCTCTGGGTAATGAAAAACTGTTTTTT.

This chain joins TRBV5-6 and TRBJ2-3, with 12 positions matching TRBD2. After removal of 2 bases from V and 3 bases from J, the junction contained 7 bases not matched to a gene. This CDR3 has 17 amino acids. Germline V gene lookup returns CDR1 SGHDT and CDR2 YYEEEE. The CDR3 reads CASSFRLAGGWTDTQYF. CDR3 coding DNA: TGTGCCAGCAGCTTTAGGCTAGCGGGAGGGTGGACAGATACGCAGTATTTT.

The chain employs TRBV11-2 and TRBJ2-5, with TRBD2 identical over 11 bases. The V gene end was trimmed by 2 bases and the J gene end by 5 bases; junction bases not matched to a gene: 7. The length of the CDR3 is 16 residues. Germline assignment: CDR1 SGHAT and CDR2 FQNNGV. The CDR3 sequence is CASSLFVSGRAETQYF. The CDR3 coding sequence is TGTGCCAGCAGCTTATTCGTTAGCGGGAGGGCTGAGACCCAGTACTTC.

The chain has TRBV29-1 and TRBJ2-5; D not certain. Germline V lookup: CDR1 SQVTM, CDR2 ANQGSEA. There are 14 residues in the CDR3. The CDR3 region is CTKVGPRFQETQYF. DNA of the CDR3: TGCACTAAGGTGGGCCCCCGATTCCAAGAGACCCAGTACTTC.

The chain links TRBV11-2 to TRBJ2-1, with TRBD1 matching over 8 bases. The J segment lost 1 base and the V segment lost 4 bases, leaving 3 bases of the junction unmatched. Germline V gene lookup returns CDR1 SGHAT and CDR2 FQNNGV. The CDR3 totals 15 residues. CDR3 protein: CASSWDRSSYNEQFF. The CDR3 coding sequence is TGTGCCAGCAGCTGGGACAGGAGTTCCTACAATGAGCAGTTCTTC.

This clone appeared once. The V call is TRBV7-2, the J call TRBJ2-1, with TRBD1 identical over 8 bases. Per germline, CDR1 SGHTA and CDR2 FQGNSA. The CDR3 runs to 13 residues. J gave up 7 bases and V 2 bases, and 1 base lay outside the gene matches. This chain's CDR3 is CASSLNRGNEQFF. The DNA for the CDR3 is TGTGCCAGCAGCTTAAACAGGGGGAATGAGCAGTTCTTC.

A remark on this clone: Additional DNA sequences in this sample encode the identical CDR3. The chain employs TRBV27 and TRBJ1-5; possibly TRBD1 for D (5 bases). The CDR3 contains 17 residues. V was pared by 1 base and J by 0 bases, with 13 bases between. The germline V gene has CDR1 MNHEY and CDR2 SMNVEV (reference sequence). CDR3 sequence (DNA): TGTGCCAGCAGTTTATACCCCCCCGGGGGTAGCAATCAGCCCCAGCATTTT. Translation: CASSLYPPGGSNQPQHF.

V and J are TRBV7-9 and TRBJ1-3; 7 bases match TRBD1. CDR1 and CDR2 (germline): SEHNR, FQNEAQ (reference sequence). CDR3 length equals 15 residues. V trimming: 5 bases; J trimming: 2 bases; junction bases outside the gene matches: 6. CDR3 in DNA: TGTGCCAGCAGCCAGGGGGAGGTAACTGGAAACACCATATATTTT. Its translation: CASSQGEVTGNTIYF.

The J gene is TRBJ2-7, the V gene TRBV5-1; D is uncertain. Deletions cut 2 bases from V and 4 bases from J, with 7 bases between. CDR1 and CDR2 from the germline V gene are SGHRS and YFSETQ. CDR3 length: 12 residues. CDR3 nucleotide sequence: TGCGCCAGCAGCTTTCCCGGGTACGAGCAGTACTTC. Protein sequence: CASSFPGYEQYF.

CDR3 amino acids: CASSLRPGGYTF. CDR3 DNA: TGTGCCAGCAGTTTACGGCCCGGGGGCTACACCTTC. J is TRBJ1-2 and V is TRBV28; no firm D call. V shed 2 bases and J shed 8 bases, with 9 bases lying between them. Germline CDR1 and CDR2: MDHEN and SYDVKM. The CDR3 contains 12 residues.

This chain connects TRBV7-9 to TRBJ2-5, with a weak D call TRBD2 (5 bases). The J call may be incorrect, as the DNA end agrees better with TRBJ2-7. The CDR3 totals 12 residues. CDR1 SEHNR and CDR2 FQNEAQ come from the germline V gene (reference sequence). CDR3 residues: CASSRRGYEQYF. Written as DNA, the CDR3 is TGTGCCAGCAGCAGACGGGGCTACGAGCAGTACTTC.

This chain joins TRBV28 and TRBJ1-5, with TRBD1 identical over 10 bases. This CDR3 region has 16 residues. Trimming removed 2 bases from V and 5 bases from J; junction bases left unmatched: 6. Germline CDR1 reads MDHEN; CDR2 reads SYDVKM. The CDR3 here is CASSLGGTGVDQPQHF. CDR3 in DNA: TGTGCCAGCAGTTTAGGCGGGACAGGGGTTGATCAGCCCCAGCATTTT. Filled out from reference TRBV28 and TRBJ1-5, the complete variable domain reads DVKVTQSSRYLVKRTGEKVFLECVQDMDHENMFWYRQDPGLGLRLIYFSYDVKMKEKGDIPEGYSVSREKKERFSLILESASTNQTSMYLCASSLGGTGVDQPQHFGDGTRLSIL.

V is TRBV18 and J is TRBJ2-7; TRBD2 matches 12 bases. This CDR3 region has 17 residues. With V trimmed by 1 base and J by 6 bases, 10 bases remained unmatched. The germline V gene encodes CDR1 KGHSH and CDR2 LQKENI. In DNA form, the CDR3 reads TGTGCCAGCTCACCACAACACAGACTAGCGGGAGAGAGCGAGCAGTACTTC. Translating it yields CASSPQHRLAGESEQYF. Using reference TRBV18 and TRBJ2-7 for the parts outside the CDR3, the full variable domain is NAGVMQNPRHLVRRRGQEARLRCSPMKGHSHVYWYRQLPEEGLKFMVYLQKENIIDESGMPKERFSAEFPKEGPSILRIQQVVRGDSAAYFCASSPQHRLAGESEQYFGPGTRLTVT.